The 32 T cell receptor beta chains in this list originate from one sample, sequenced in a study of blood T cell repertoires in COVID-19. Libraries were prepared by immunoSEQ multiplex PCR; TCRdb keeps only in-frame clonotypes and omits some of them. This sample has 85,000 to 120,000 clones, with 85% to 90% found just once. The sample taken for sequencing was peripheral blood. These receptor sequences come from a man between 50 and 59 years old with active or convalescent COVID-19.

The chain links TRBV5-6 to TRBJ1-6; 11 bases are a match to TRBD1. Germline assignment: CDR1 SGHDT and CDR2 YYEEEE. The CDR3 runs to 15 residues. The V segment lost 4 bases and the J segment 8 bases; nucleotides outside the gene matches: 5. CDR3 nucleotide sequence: TGTGCCAGCAGCCTGGGACAGGGGGATTATTCACCCCTCCACTTT. Its protein is CASSLGQGDYSPLHF.

The chain employs TRBV6-5 and TRBJ2-7; 10 bases line up with TRBD2. V dropped 4 bases and J dropped 0; count of bases not matched to a gene: 3. This CDR3 region has 15 residues. CDR1 MNHEY and CDR2 SVGAGI come from the germline V gene. CDR3 bases: TGTGCCAGCAGTTCTAGCGGGGGTAGCTCCTACGAGCAGTACGTC. This encodes CASSSSGGSSYEQYV.

CDR3 residues: CASSMGQTDTQYF. In DNA, the CDR3 is TGTGCCAGCTCTATGGGGCAAACAGATACGCAGTATTTT. V usage is TRBV18 and J usage is TRBJ2-3; D perhaps matches TRBD1 (5 bases). The CDR3 has 13 residues. Trimming took 6 bases from V and 3 from J, leaving 10 bases between them. CDR1 is KGHSH, CDR2 LQKENI, per germline.

The chain is built from TRBV28 and TRBJ1-6; 9 nucleotides align to TRBD1. Unmatched junction bases numbered 9, after V lost 8 bases and J lost 10 bases. CDR1 and CDR2 from the germline V gene are MDHEN and SYDVKM. The CDR3 loop spans 14 amino acids. DNA for the CDR3: TGTGCCAGCGGGACAGGGCAGGGGGCATCACCCCTCCACTTT. Translation gives CASGTGQGASPLHF.

The rearrangement joins TRBV19 to TRBJ1-5; 7 positions agree with TRBD1. CDR1 and CDR2 from the germline V gene are LNHDA and SQIVND (reference sequence). This CDR3 comprises 15 residues. V dropped 5 bases and J dropped 4; count of bases not matched to a gene: 8. DNA for the CDR3: TGTGCCAGTAGTCCGGGGACAGTCGGAAATCAGCCCCAGCATTTT. Translating gives CASSPGTVGNQPQHF.

The chain has TRBV12-3 or TRBV12-4 and TRBJ2-5; D not certain. The germline V and J ends were trimmed by 2 bases and 1 base, with 5 bases remaining between them. This CDR3 region has 13 residues. CDR3 protein: CASSLNSQETQYF. The CDR3 bases are TGTGCCAGCAGTTTAAATAGCCAAGAGACCCAGTACTTC.

This sequence joins TRBV5-6 and TRBJ2-7, with D possibly being TRBD1 (5 bases). Trimming took 4 bases from V and 2 from J, leaving 10 bases between them. Germline loops: CDR1 SGHDT, CDR2 YYEEEE. CDR3 length equals 13 residues. CDR3: CASSKTVPYEQYF. DNA for the CDR3: TGTGCCAGCAGCAAGACAGTCCCCTACGAGCAGTACTTC.

The genes are TRBV7-2 and TRBJ2-5, with 7 nucleotides matching TRBD1. V was pared by 4 bases and J by 5 bases, with 13 bases of the junction left unmatched. The CDR3 sequence is 16 residues long. The germline CDR1 and CDR2 sequences are SGHTA and FQGNSA. The CDR3 loop is CASSSGDRDRAETQYF. The CDR3 DNA reads TGTGCCAGCAGCTCCGGAGACCGGGACAGAGCGGAGACCCAGTACTTC.

Only one count was recorded for this clone. The chain combines TRBV5-4 with TRBJ1-2, with D possibly matching TRBD1 (6 bases). Deletions cut 1 base from V and 6 bases from J, with 19 bases between. Germline V gene sequence: CDR1 SGHNT, CDR2 YYREEE (reference sequence). The CDR3 runs to 16 residues. The CDR3 here is CASSLYKLVRDNGYTF. The DNA of the CDR3 is TGTGCCAGCAGCTTGTATAAACTAGTCCGGGACAATGGCTACACCTTC.

The chain couples TRBV12-3 or TRBV12-4 to TRBJ1-6, with TRBD1 identical over 9 bases. This CDR3 contains 13 residues. The V segment lost 8 bases and the J segment 8 bases; nucleotides outside the gene matches: 4. Written as DNA, the CDR3 is TGTGCCAGCTTCCGGGACAGGGATTCACCCCTCCACTTT. As protein: CASFRDRDSPLHF.

The V and J genes are TRBV11-2 and TRBJ2-7, with 7 bases identical to TRBD1. V shed 0 bases and J 3 bases; nucleotides not matched to a gene: 5. CDR1 and CDR2 (germline): SGHAT, FQNNGV. The CDR3 spans 15 residues. In DNA, the CDR3 is TGTGCCAGCAGCTTAGATCTGGGGACAGTCTACGAGCAGTACGTC. Protein product: CASSLDLGTVYEQYV.

The chain is built from TRBV11-2 and TRBJ2-1, with a possible D match to TRBD1 (6 bases). The CDR3 length is 15 residues. Germline assignment: CDR1 SGHAT and CDR2 FQNNGV. The ends were cut back, 0 bases at V and 8 bases at J, with 14 bases in the middle. CDR3 region: CASSLDTGKGYEQFF. The CDR3 DNA sequence: TGTGCCAGCAGCTTAGACACAGGGAAGGGGTATGAGCAGTTCTTC.

The genes are TRBV14 and TRBJ1-2; D ambiguous. V was cut by 4 bases and J by 2 bases, with 5 bases left in between. The CDR3 has 12 residues. The germline CDR1 and CDR2 sequences are SGHDN and FVKESK. The chain's CDR3 is CASSPSNYGYTF. The CDR3 nucleotides are TGTGCCAGCAGCCCCTCGAACTATGGCTACACCTTC.

V and J are TRBV28 and TRBJ2-7; D uncertain. V was clipped by 2 bases and J by 6 bases, with 20 bases between them. Germline V gives CDR1 MDHEN, CDR2 SYDVKM. This CDR3 is 16 amino acids long. The CDR3 is CASSLPTETYGREQYF. CDR3 DNA: TGTGCCAGCAGTTTACCCACGGAGACCTATGGCCGCGAGCAGTACTTC.

The chain has TRBV24-1 and TRBJ2-2, with D possibly matching TRBD2 (5 bases). This CDR3 contains 14 residues. From germline, CDR1 is KGHDR and CDR2 SFDVKD. V was clipped by 9 bases and J by 3 bases, with 13 bases between them. The CDR3: CATRRRGDTGELFF. The CDR3, as DNA: TGTGCCACCCGGAGGCGCGGTGACACCGGGGAGCTGTTTTTT.

The genes are TRBV19 and TRBJ1-4; 11 bases line up with TRBD1. Unmatched junction bases numbered 4, after V lost 5 bases and J lost 8 bases. Germline CDR1 LNHDA, CDR2 SQIVND (reference sequence). The CDR3 loop spans 14 amino acids. The CDR3 sequence: CASSQGTGGEKLFF. The CDR3 DNA is TGTGCCAGTAGTCAAGGGACAGGGGGAGAAAAACTGTTTTTT.

The chain carries TRBV15 and TRBJ2-2; 9 nucleotides agree with TRBD1. The junction had 3 bases not matched to a gene; V was cut back by 3 bases and J by 1 base. Germline loops: CDR1 LNHNV, CDR2 YYDKDF (reference sequence). CDR3 length: 16 amino acids. As DNA, the CDR3 is TGTGCCACCAGCAGGGGGACAGGGCAGAACACCGGGGAGCTGTTTTTT. Amino acids: CATSRGTGQNTGELFF.

The J gene is TRBJ1-2, the V gene TRBV30; 8 positions match TRBD1. The CDR3 extends over 14 amino acids. Germline V gives CDR1 GTSNPN, CDR2 SVGIG (reference sequence). With V trimmed by 8 bases and J by 0 bases, 8 bases remained unmatched. In DNA, the CDR3 is TGTGCCAAGGCCCGACAGGGGTCTAACTATGGCTACACCTTC. Protein sequence: CAKARQGSNYGYTF.

The chain employs TRBV11-2 and TRBJ1-1; no clear D gene. Germline V lookup: CDR1 SGHAT, CDR2 FQNNGV. CDR3 length equals 15 residues. Trimming cost V 1 base and J 4 bases, with 13 bases left between them. Here the CDR3 DNA reads TGTGCCAGCAGCTTAGTTCTAGTCCGGAGCACTGAAGCTTTCTTT. It specifies CASSLVLVRSTEAFF.

The J gene is TRBJ2-3, the V gene TRBV19; tentative D call: TRBD2 (6 bases). The CDR3 has 13 amino acids. Trimming pared 3 bases from V and 6 bases from J, leaving 10 bases between. Looked up from germline, CDR1 is LNHDA and CDR2 is SQIVND (reference sequence). CDR3 coding DNA: TGTGCCAGTAGTATTTGGGGGAGGGATACGCAGTATTTT. Its translation: CASSIWGRDTQYF.

The rearrangement uses TRBV5-6 and TRBJ1-2, with D perhaps matching TRBD1 (5 bases). The CDR3 runs to 15 residues. CDR1 and CDR2 (germline): SGHDT, YYEEEE. Trimming cost V 6 bases and J 0 bases, with 15 bases left between them. In DNA form, the CDR3 reads TGTGCCAGCACTCGACGGGGGGGAGCTAACTATGGCTACACCTTC. It encodes CASTRRGGANYGYTF.

This rearrangement joins TRBV5-1 to TRBJ2-5, with 12 nucleotides matching TRBD2. Germline CDR1 reads SGHRS; CDR2 reads YFSETQ. The J segment lost 4 bases and the V segment lost 7 bases, leaving 8 bases of the junction unmatched. There are 15 residues in the CDR3. The CDR3 here is CASRSLLAGGETQYF. The CDR3 DNA is TGCGCCAGCCGCAGCCTACTAGCGGGGGGAGAGACCCAGTACTTC. The variable domain in full, completed from reference TRBV5-1 and TRBJ2-5, reads KAGVTQTPRYLIKTRGQQVTLSCSPISGHRSVSWYQQTPGQGLQFLFEYFSETQRNKGNFPGRFSGRQFSNSRSEMNVSTLELGDSALYLCASRSLLAGGETQYFGPGTRLLVL.

This clone is a singleton in its sample. V is TRBV15 and J is TRBJ2-5, with TRBD2 matching 12 bases. From germline, CDR1 is LNHNV and CDR2 YYDKDF (reference sequence). The CDR3 covers 21 residues. J gave up 2 bases and V 0 bases, and 16 bases lay outside the gene matches. The CDR3 reads CATSRDIPTRTSGEKQETQYF. The CDR3 DNA sequence: TGTGCCACCAGCAGAGATATCCCAACCAGGACTAGCGGGGAGAAGCAAGAGACCCAGTACTTC.

This sequence joins TRBV6-1 and TRBJ2-7; a weak D match, TRBD2 (5 bases). The CDR3 runs to 14 residues. The ends were cut back, 0 bases at V and 9 bases at J, with 15 bases in the middle. CDR1 is MNHNS, CDR2 SASEGT, per germline. In DNA, the CDR3 is TGTGCCAGCAGTGAAGCTGTGGAGCTCCGGGGGCAGTACTTC. Its protein product is CASSEAVELRGQYF.

The rearrangement uses TRBV2 and TRBJ1-6; D ambiguous. The V gene's germline CDR1 is SNHLY and CDR2 FYNNEI. Trimming removed 5 bases from V and 0 bases from J, with 5 bases in between. The CDR3 totals 14 residues. The CDR3 sequence is CASSRSSYNSPLHF. The CDR3 bases are TGTGCCAGCAGTCGGAGCTCCTATAATTCACCCCTCCACTTT.

The rearrangement joins TRBV3-1 (or the pseudogene TRBV3-2) to TRBJ1-1, with no clear D. Germline V gene data show CDR1 as LGHDT and CDR2 as YNNKEL (reference sequence). The ends were cut back, 0 bases at V and 6 bases at J, with 11 bases in the middle. There are 14 residues in the CDR3. The CDR3 spells CASSQDRETAEAFF. CDR3 nucleotides: TGTGCCAGCAGCCAAGATAGAGAAACTGCTGAAGCTTTCTTT.

The chain couples TRBV5-1 to TRBJ1-6; 8 nucleotides align to TRBD1. This CDR3 has 16 residues. Germline CDR1 SGHRS, CDR2 YFSETQ. Trimming took 4 bases from V and 1 from J; bases not matched to a gene: 4. CDR3 nucleotide sequence: TGCGCCAGCAGCCCGGACAGGGAGTCCTATAATTCACCCCTCCACTTT. This gives the protein CASSPDRESYNSPLHF.

V is TRBV11-3 and J is TRBJ2-3, with 9 bases lining up with TRBD1. Per the germline V gene, CDR1 is SGHNT and CDR2 is YENEEA. The CDR3 length is 17 residues. The V segment lost 1 base and the J segment 2 bases; nucleotides outside the gene matches: 7. The CDR3 nucleotides are TGTGCCAGCAGCTTAGGGACAGGGGTGGGCCACACAGATACGCAGTATTTT. Translated, it gives CASSLGTGVGHTDTQYF.

This chain uses TRBV5-5 with TRBJ1-5; D is undetermined. The CDR3 is 14 amino acids. Germline CDR1 is SGHKS and CDR2 is YYEKEE (reference sequence). Trimming took 0 bases from V and 4 from J, leaving 8 bases between them. As DNA, the CDR3 is TGTGCCAGCAGCTTGGGGACTCAAAATCAGCCCCAGCATTTT. Amino acid sequence: CASSLGTQNQPQHF.

The chain is built from TRBV28 and TRBJ1-2; tentatively, D is TRBD1 (5 bases). Trimming removed 2 bases at V and 4 bases at J, with 17 bases between. The CDR3 has 16 residues. Germline lookup yields CDR1 MDHEN and CDR2 SYDVKM. The CDR3 loop reads CASSLEKGQSSYGYTF. The CDR3 DNA sequence: TGTGCCAGCAGTTTAGAAAAGGGGCAAAGTAGCTATGGCTACACCTTC.

This chain joins TRBV3-1 (or the pseudogene TRBV3-2) and TRBJ2-7; TRBD1 might be the D (6 bases). Germline V lookup: CDR1 LGHDT, CDR2 YNNKEL (reference sequence). This CDR3 has 15 amino acids. V gave up 3 bases and J gave up 4 bases, with 16 bases separating them. The CDR3 sequence is CASSHDTERGYEQYV. In DNA form, the CDR3 reads TGTGCCAGCAGCCACGACACGGAAAGGGGGTACGAGCAGTACGTC.

The V and J genes are TRBV12-3 or TRBV12-4 and TRBJ1-5; 8 bases match TRBD1. The CDR3 spans 12 residues. The junction had 4 bases not matched to a gene; V was cut back by 8 bases and J by 7 bases. The CDR3 sequence is CASGQGRQPQHF. The CDR3 DNA follows: TGTGCCAGCGGACAGGGTCGGCAGCCCCAGCATTTT.